Ten or more counts support the clone carrying this T cell receptor beta chain. Its target is not known. The data stem from a study of T-cell memory formation after mild COVID-19. Overall study findings and caveats: Contracting clones localized mainly to CM and EM when CD4+ and mainly to EMRA when CD8+.

Germline V gene data show CDR1 as SGDLS and CDR2 as YYNGEE. This CDR3 is built from 15 residues. The V and J ends lost 0 bases and 4 bases, in that order; junction bases with no gene match: 4. TCRdb reprocessed the 5' RACE reads via MiXCR and lists one record per CDR3 protein. The repertoire consists of approximately 500,000 distinct CDR3 sequences, with more than 20% occurring once and the leading ten covering around an eighth. The chain links TRBV9 to TRBJ2-5; 9 positions agree with TRBD2. This receptor was obtained from an adult woman who had mild COVID-19 (a few samples of this study predate the infection). Cell type and time point are not known. Sequences were obtained from PBMCs or a T cell subset sorted from them (not recorded which). The CDR3 loop reads CASSVDSGRGETQYF. In nucleotides, the CDR3 is TGTGCCAGCAGCGTAGATAGCGGGAGAGGAGAGACCCAGTACTTC.